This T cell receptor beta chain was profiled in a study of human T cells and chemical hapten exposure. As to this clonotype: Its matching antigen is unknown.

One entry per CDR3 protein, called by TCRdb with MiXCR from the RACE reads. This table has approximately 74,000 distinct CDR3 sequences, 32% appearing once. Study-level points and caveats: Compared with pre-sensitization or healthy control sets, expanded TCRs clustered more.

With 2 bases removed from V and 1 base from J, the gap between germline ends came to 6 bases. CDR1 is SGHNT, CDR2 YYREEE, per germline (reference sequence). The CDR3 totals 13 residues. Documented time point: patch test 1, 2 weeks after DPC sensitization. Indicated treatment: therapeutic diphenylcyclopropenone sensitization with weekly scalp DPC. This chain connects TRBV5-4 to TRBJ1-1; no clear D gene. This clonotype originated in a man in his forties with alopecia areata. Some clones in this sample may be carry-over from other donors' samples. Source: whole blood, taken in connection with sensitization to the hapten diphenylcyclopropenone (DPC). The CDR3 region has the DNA TGTGCCAGCAGCTTCGACCCGAACACTGAAGCTTTCTTT. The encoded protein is CASSFDPNTEAFF.